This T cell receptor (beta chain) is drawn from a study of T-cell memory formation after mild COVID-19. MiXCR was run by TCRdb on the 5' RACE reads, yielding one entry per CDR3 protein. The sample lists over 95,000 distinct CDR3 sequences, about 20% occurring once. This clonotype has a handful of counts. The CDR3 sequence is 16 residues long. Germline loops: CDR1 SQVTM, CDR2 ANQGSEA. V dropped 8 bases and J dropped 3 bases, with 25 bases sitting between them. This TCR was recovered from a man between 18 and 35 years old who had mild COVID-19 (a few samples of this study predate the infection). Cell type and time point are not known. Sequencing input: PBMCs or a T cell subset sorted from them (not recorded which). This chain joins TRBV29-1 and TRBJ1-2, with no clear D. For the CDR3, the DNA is TGCAGCTCGATAGACGAAGGGAGAGGGTCGTACTATGGCTACACCTTC. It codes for CSSIDEGRGSYYGYTF.